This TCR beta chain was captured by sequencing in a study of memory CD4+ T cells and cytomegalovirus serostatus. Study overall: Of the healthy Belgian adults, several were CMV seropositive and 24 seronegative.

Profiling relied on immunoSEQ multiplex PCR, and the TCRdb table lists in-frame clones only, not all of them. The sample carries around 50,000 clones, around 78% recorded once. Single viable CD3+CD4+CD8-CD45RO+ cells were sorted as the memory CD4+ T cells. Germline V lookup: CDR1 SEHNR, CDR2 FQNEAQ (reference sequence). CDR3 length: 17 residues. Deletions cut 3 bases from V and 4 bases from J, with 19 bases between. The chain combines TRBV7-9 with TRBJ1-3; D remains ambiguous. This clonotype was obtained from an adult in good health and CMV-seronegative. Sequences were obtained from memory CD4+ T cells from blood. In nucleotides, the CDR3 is TGTGCCAGCAGCTTTACTTCTGGCAGGTTATGGGGAAACACCATATATTTT. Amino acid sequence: CASSFTSGRLWGNTIYF.